This T cell receptor beta chain was captured by sequencing in a study of T cell changes during pregnancy in multiple sclerosis. Method: immunoSEQ multiplex PCR; TCRdb's copy keeps in-frame clones and lacks some. The data contain 35,000 to 45,000 clones, about 91% of them seen just once; the ten biggest clones take up around 0.5%. CDR1 is SGHRS and CDR2 is YFSETQ in the germline V gene. The ends lost 4 bases at V and 9 bases at J; junction bases unmatched: 10. The CDR3 has 15 amino acids. This sample comprised CD4+ T cells from peripheral blood mononuclear cells, obtained in the second trimester of pregnancy. The genes are TRBV5-1 and TRBJ1-6; 7 bases map to TRBD1. This receptor was obtained from a female donor in good health, enrolled as a control in a pregnancy study. CDR3 residues: CASSQPGQSGSPLHF. The CDR3 DNA follows: TGCGCCAGCAGCCAACCGGGACAGTCGGGTTCACCCCTCCACTTT.